These 15 T cell receptor beta chains share one sample of origin, sequenced in a study of shared clonotypes between healthy human individuals. This table comes from immunoSEQ multiplex PCR, and its TCRdb copy is limited to in-frame clones, with some not included. The sample contains a few million clones, roughly 92% of which appear only once. Sample: naive CD4+ T cells sorted from blood. Subset indicated: CD45RA+ positively selected. These receptors all come from a man in his late teens or twenties in good health.

The chain couples TRBV30 to TRBJ1-1; D is ambiguous. The V end was cut by 2 bases, the J end by 10 bases, with 14 bases between. The CDR3 contains 12 residues. CDR1 is GTSNPN, CDR2 SVGIG, per germline (reference sequence). The CDR3 nucleotides read TGTGCCTGGAGTCCAGAACGGGTAGGAGCTTTCTTT. Translated, it gives CAWSPERVGAFF.

This clone was observed once. The V gene is TRBV5-1, the J gene TRBJ2-3; D is possibly TRBD1 or TRBD2 (5 bases each). V was trimmed by 0 bases and J by 4 bases, leaving 18 bases between them. The CDR3 is 17 residues long. CDR1 and CDR2 from the germline V gene are SGHRS and YFSETQ. Written as DNA, the CDR3 is TGCGCCAGCAGCTTGGTGGGGACGGGGAGTTGGGCAGATACGCAGTATTTT. Translated: CASSLVGTGSWADTQYF. Full variable domain (rest looked up from reference TRBV5-1 and TRBJ2-3): KAGVTQTPRYLIKTRGQQVTLSCSPISGHRSVSWYQQTPGQGLQFLFEYFSETQRNKGNFPGRFSGRQFSNSRSEMNVSTLELGDSALYLCASSLVGTGSWADTQYFGPGTRLTVL.

In this sample, this clone turned up once. The chain uses TRBV5-1 and TRBJ2-1; no clear D. This CDR3 has 15 residues. The V end was cut by 0 bases, the J end by 5 bases, with 12 bases between. CDR1 is SGHRS and CDR2 is YFSETQ in the germline V gene. The CDR3 sequence: CASSLVMSGHNEQFF. CDR3 sequence (DNA): TGCGCCAGCAGCTTGGTAATGTCCGGGCACAATGAGCAGTTCTTC.

V and J are TRBV30 and TRBJ2-1; D unclear. CDR3 size: 12 residues. From germline, CDR1 is GTSNPN and CDR2 SVGIG (reference sequence). The V end was cut by 2 bases, the J end by 6 bases, with 8 bases between. The CDR3 sequence is CAWSSVFNEQFF. In nucleotides, the CDR3 is TGTGCCTGGAGTTCAGTTTTCAATGAGCAGTTCTTC.

The chain couples TRBV13 to TRBJ1-2; 9 bases match TRBD1. CDR3 length equals 15 residues. Germline CDR1 and CDR2: PRHDT and FYEKMQ (reference sequence). V trimming: 5 bases; J trimming: 5 bases; junction bases outside the gene matches: 9. CDR3 region: CASSLRDRVRYGYTF. The CDR3 DNA is TGTGCCAGCAGCCTGAGGGACAGGGTTAGGTATGGCTACACCTTC.

Of note for this clone: Other DNA variants within this sample encode the same CDR3. Written as DNA, the CDR3 is TGTGCCAGTAGTCCCCTCGGACACGAGCAGTACTTC. Translating gives CASSPLGHEQYF. The chain has TRBV19 and TRBJ2-7; D not certain. The CDR3 runs to 12 residues. Germline CDR1 and CDR2: LNHDA and SQIVND (reference sequence). The germline V and J ends were trimmed by 5 bases and 5 bases, with 10 bases remaining between them.

The chain uses TRBV7-2 and TRBJ2-1; D assignment may be TRBD1 or TRBD2 (7 bases each). The germline CDR1 and CDR2 sequences are SGHTA and FQGNSA. The germline V and J ends were trimmed by 5 bases and 5 bases, with 19 bases remaining between them. The CDR3 is 16 amino acids. In nucleotides, the CDR3 is TGTGCCAGCAGCCAGACAGGGAGGGTAATCGACAATGAGCAGTTCTTC. Its translation: CASSQTGRVIDNEQFF.

The sample holds one count of this clone. The chain employs TRBV2 and TRBJ1-3; D ambiguous. V was shortened by 10 bases and J by 0 bases, with 10 bases between the two germline ends. Germline CDR1 is SNHLY and CDR2 is FYNNEI. This CDR3 region has 13 residues. CDR3 bases: TGTGCCACCCGAGTTTACTCTGGAAACACCATATATTTT. It yields the protein CATRVYSGNTIYF.

The chain employs TRBV6-1 and TRBJ2-7; no clear D. V gave up 10 bases and J gave up 2 bases, with 15 bases separating them. The CDR3 sequence is 13 residues long. Germline CDR1 and CDR2: MNHNS and SASEGT. Here the CDR3 reads CANRALNTYEQYF. CDR3 in DNA: TGTGCCAACCGGGCCTTGAATACCTACGAGCAGTACTTC.

V and J are TRBV19 and TRBJ2-3; maybe TRBD2 (5 bases). The V and J ends lost 4 bases and 3 bases respectively, with 17 bases between them. The CDR3 consists of 16 residues. Germline-derived CDR1 and CDR2 are LNHDA and SQIVND (reference sequence). The CDR3 nucleotides read TGTGCCAGTAGTACATCGGGAACTAGAGCGACAGATACGCAGTATTTT. Its protein is CASSTSGTRATDTQYF.

This chain links TRBV19 with TRBJ2-7; weak D call: TRBD1 (5 bases). Germline V gene lookup returns CDR1 LNHDA and CDR2 SQIVND (reference sequence). The V gene lost 2 bases and the J gene lost 3 bases, with 11 bases spanning the gap. This CDR3 comprises 14 residues. DNA for the CDR3: TGTGCCAGTAGTATAAAAGGGGAATTCTACGAGCAGTACTTC. It specifies CASSIKGEFYEQYF. Drawing the rest from reference TRBV19 and TRBJ2-7, the complete variable domain is DGGITQSPKYLFRKEGQNVTLSCEQNLNHDAMYWYRQDPGQGLRLIYYSQIVNDFQKGDIAEGYSVSREKKESFPLTVTSAQKNPTAFYLCASSIKGEFYEQYFGPGTRLTVT.

The chain is built from TRBV10-3 and TRBJ1-3; possible D gene TRBD1, 5 bases. In germline, CDR1 is ENHRY, CDR2 SYGVKD. This CDR3 is 17 amino acids long. V gave up 6 bases and J gave up 1 base, with 19 bases separating them. The CDR3 nucleotides read TGTGCCATCAGAGGGGTCGGGACTTCAGATTCTGGAAACACCATATATTTT. This codes for CAIRGVGTSDSGNTIYF.

The chain combines TRBV5-1 with TRBJ1-2, with D uncertain. V was cut by 4 bases and J by 2 bases, with 6 bases left in between. From germline, CDR1 is SGHRS and CDR2 YFSETQ. This CDR3 spans 12 amino acids. The CDR3, as DNA: TGCGCCAGCAGCGAAGAGAACTATGGCTACACCTTC. This encodes CASSEENYGYTF.

V and J are TRBV5-5 and TRBJ1-3; tentatively, D is TRBD1 (5 bases). This CDR3 spans 16 amino acids. The ends were cut back, 2 bases at V and 0 bases at J, with 12 bases in the middle. Per germline, CDR1 SGHKS and CDR2 YYEKEE (reference sequence). The CDR3 nucleotides read TGTGCCAGCAGCTTCTCAGGGTCCCTCTCTGGAAACACCATATATTTT. Its protein product is CASSFSGSLSGNTIYF.

This clone came up a few times. The rearrangement uses TRBV30 and TRBJ1-5; unclear D gene. This CDR3 is built from 15 residues. Germline V lookup: CDR1 GTSNPN, CDR2 SVGIG (reference sequence). The V end was cut by 4 bases, the J end by 4 bases, with 17 bases between. CDR3 sequence (DNA): TGTGCCTGGATGGGAGCGGGCAGCGTTAATCAGCCCCAGCATTTT. It translates to CAWMGAGSVNQPQHF.